This is a list of T cell receptor beta chains from one sample in a study of T cell repertoires in cytomegalovirus infection. For these receptors, no antigen is known. TCRdb redid the calling of the reads with MiXCR, one entry per CDR3 protein. The sample holds roughly 920,000 distinct CDR3 sequences; under 40% are singletons and the top ten take over 10%. The sample in question was cultured CD8+ T cells from PBMCs, obtained from culture after CMV antigen stimulation. The origin of the receptors is a human donor in good health (CMV status not recorded). Some clones in this sample may be carry-over from other donors' samples. CDR3s include the opening cysteine and the closing phenylalanine or tryptophan. D genes are given only for firm matches. Some rows mark clone size as missing; the rest say once, few, many or name a class of expanded clone.

j_call: TRBJ1-1
clone_size: -
v_call: TRBV19
d_call: -
cdr3_aa: CASSIYARMNTEAFF
cdr3_nt: TGTGCCAGTAGTATATACGCGAGAATGAACACTGAAGCTTTCTTT

j_call: TRBJ2-5
clone_size: few
v_call: TRBV7-6
d_call: TRBD2
cdr3_aa: CASSSGLAGTQETQYF
cdr3_nt: TGTGCCAGCAGCTCGGGACTAGCGGGGACCCAAGAGACCCAGTACTTC

j_call: TRBJ2-1
clone_size: few
v_call: TRBV2
d_call: TRBD1
cdr3_aa: CASMGSGQASINEQFF
cdr3_nt: TGTGCCAGCATGGGATCGGGACAGGCCTCCATCAATGAGCAGTTCTTC

j_call: TRBJ2-7
clone_size: -
v_call: TRBV11-3
d_call: -
cdr3_aa: CASSSDGTYEQYF
cdr3_nt: TGTGCCAGCAGCTCGGACGGTACCTACGAGCAGTACTTC

j_call: TRBJ2-3
clone_size: -
v_call: TRBV20-1
d_call: -
cdr3_aa: CSASGADTQYF
cdr3_nt: TGCAGTGCGTCTGGAGCAGATACGCAGTATTTT

j_call: TRBJ1-5
clone_size: few
v_call: TRBV5-4
d_call: TRBD1
cdr3_aa: CASSLTGQGINNQPQHF
cdr3_nt: TGTGCCAGCAGCTTGACTGGACAGGGGATAAACAATCAGCCCCAGCATTTT

j_call: TRBJ1-1
clone_size: many
v_call: TRBV10-3
d_call: TRBD1
cdr3_aa: CAISETGDTEAFF
cdr3_nt: TGTGCCATCAGTGAGACAGGGGACACTGAAGCTTTCTTT

j_call: TRBJ1-1
clone_size: many
v_call: TRBV7-2
d_call: -
cdr3_aa: CASSFRTLLNTEAFF
cdr3_nt: TGTGCCAGCAGCTTTAGGACGTTACTGAACACTGAAGCTTTCTTT

j_call: TRBJ2-3
clone_size: -
v_call: TRBV24-1
d_call: TRBD2
cdr3_aa: CATSDWTSGTTDTQYF
cdr3_nt: TGTGCCACCAGTGACTGGACTAGCGGGACCACAGATACGCAGTATTTT

j_call: TRBJ2-1
clone_size: many
v_call: TRBV7-7
d_call: TRBD2
cdr3_aa: CASSKAGGPFNEQFF
cdr3_nt: TGTGCTAGCAGCAAAGCGGGGGGGCCCTTTAATGAGCAGTTCTTC

j_call: TRBJ1-1
clone_size: few
v_call: TRBV6-5
d_call: -
cdr3_aa: CASSYSGTSYTEAFF
cdr3_nt: TGTGCCAGCAGTTACTCGGGGACAAGCTACACTGAAGCTTTCTTT

j_call: TRBJ2-3
clone_size: -
v_call: TRBV27
d_call: -
cdr3_aa: CATESGTDMQYF
cdr3_nt: TGTGCCACCGAGTCTGGCACAGATATGCAGTATTTT

j_call: TRBJ1-5
clone_size: -
v_call: TRBV13
d_call: -
cdr3_aa: CASSLWGQDRNQPQHF
cdr3_nt: TGTGCCAGCAGCTTATGGGGGCAGGATCGGAATCAGCCCCAGCATTTT

j_call: TRBJ2-5
clone_size: many
v_call: TRBV7-2
d_call: TRBD2
cdr3_aa: CASSLTSGQETQYF
cdr3_nt: TGTGCCAGCAGCTTAACTAGCGGTCAAGAGACCCAGTACTTC

j_call: TRBJ2-5
clone_size: -
v_call: TRBV13
d_call: -
cdr3_aa: CASSLEIETQYF
cdr3_nt: TGTGCCAGCAGCTTAGAGATAGAGACCCAGTACTTC

j_call: TRBJ2-2
clone_size: -
v_call: TRBV19
d_call: TRBD1
cdr3_aa: CASRHRDRVDGELFF
cdr3_nt: TGTGCCAGTAGGCATCGGGACAGGGTGGACGGGGAGCTGTTTTTT

j_call: TRBJ2-3
clone_size: few
v_call: TRBV10-3
d_call: -
cdr3_aa: CAITTGGDTQYF
cdr3_nt: TGTGCCATCACTACCGGGGGAGATACGCAGTATTTT

j_call: TRBJ1-2
clone_size: -
v_call: TRBV27
d_call: TRBD1
cdr3_aa: CASSLSWGQGDYGYTF
cdr3_nt: TGTGCCAGCAGTTTATCTTGGGGACAGGGGGACTATGGCTACACCTTC

j_call: TRBJ2-2
clone_size: -
v_call: TRBV12-3/TRBV12-4
d_call: -
cdr3_aa: CASSLERYTGELFF
cdr3_nt: TGTGCCAGCAGTTTAGAGAGGTACACCGGGGAGCTGTTTTTT

j_call: TRBJ1-4
clone_size: few
v_call: TRBV6-1
d_call: -
cdr3_aa: CASSEEGGDIEKLFF
cdr3_nt: TGTGCCAGCAGTGAAGAAGGGGGGGATATTGAAAAACTGTTTTTT

j_call: TRBJ2-1
clone_size: few
v_call: TRBV6-1
d_call: TRBD2
cdr3_aa: CASSELSAGGSNEQFF
cdr3_nt: TGTGCCAGCAGTGAATTGTCAGCGGGGGGTTCCAATGAGCAGTTCTTC

j_call: TRBJ2-1
clone_size: -
v_call: TRBV2
d_call: -
cdr3_aa: CASSDFRTHNEQFF
cdr3_nt: TGTGCCAGCAGTGACTTTCGTACTCACAATGAGCAGTTCTTC

j_call: TRBJ2-3
clone_size: few
v_call: TRBV6-2/TRBV6-3
d_call: -
cdr3_aa: CASSPGGDPSTDTQYF
cdr3_nt: TGTGCCAGCAGCCCCGGAGGCGACCCAAGCACAGATACGCAGTATTTT

j_call: TRBJ1-5
clone_size: few
v_call: TRBV5-1
d_call: -
cdr3_aa: CASSLWGPLGNQPQHF
cdr3_nt: TGCGCCAGCAGCTTGTGGGGACCGCTCGGCAATCAGCCCCAGCATTTT

j_call: TRBJ1-1
clone_size: many
v_call: TRBV4-3
d_call: -
cdr3_aa: CASSQGWGTEAFF
cdr3_nt: TGCGCCAGCAGCCAAGGGTGGGGCACTGAAGCTTTCTTT

j_call: TRBJ1-1
clone_size: -
v_call: TRBV6-6
d_call: -
cdr3_aa: CASRPDSYTEAFF
cdr3_nt: TGTGCCAGCAGGCCGGACTCTTACACTGAAGCTTTCTTT

j_call: TRBJ2-5
clone_size: few
v_call: TRBV7-6
d_call: TRBD1
cdr3_aa: CASSSGQGLQETQYF
cdr3_nt: TGTGCCAGCAGCTCGGGACAGGGTCTGCAAGAGACCCAGTACTTC

j_call: TRBJ2-7
clone_size: -
v_call: TRBV6-5
d_call: -
cdr3_aa: CASSYSARGSYEQYF
cdr3_nt: TGTGCCAGCAGTTACTCCGCCCGGGGCTCCTACGAGCAGTACTTC

j_call: TRBJ2-1
clone_size: -
v_call: TRBV6-1
d_call: -
cdr3_aa: CASIYGGRGNEQFF
cdr3_nt: TGTGCCAGCATTTACGGCGGCAGGGGTAACGAGCAGTTCTTC

j_call: TRBJ2-7
clone_size: -
v_call: TRBV15
d_call: -
cdr3_aa: CATSRDLGQGTEQYF
cdr3_nt: TGTGCCACCAGCAGAGATCTGGGGCAGGGGACCGAGCAGTACTTC

j_call: TRBJ2-6
clone_size: few
v_call: TRBV7-9
d_call: -
cdr3_aa: CASSLEGGRGRFSGANVLTF
cdr3_nt: TGTGCCAGCAGCTTAGAGGGCGGCAGGGGACGGTTTTCTGGGGCCAACGTCCTGACTTTC

j_call: TRBJ2-3
clone_size: -
v_call: TRBV20-1
d_call: -
cdr3_aa: CSGRSRASFSQYF
cdr3_nt: TGCAGTGGGAGATCTAGGGCCTCTTTTTCGCAGTATTTT

j_call: TRBJ1-1
clone_size: few
v_call: TRBV10-3
d_call: -
cdr3_aa: CAINRGGNTEAFF
cdr3_nt: TGTGCCATCAATAGGGGGGGGAACACTGAAGCTTTCTTT